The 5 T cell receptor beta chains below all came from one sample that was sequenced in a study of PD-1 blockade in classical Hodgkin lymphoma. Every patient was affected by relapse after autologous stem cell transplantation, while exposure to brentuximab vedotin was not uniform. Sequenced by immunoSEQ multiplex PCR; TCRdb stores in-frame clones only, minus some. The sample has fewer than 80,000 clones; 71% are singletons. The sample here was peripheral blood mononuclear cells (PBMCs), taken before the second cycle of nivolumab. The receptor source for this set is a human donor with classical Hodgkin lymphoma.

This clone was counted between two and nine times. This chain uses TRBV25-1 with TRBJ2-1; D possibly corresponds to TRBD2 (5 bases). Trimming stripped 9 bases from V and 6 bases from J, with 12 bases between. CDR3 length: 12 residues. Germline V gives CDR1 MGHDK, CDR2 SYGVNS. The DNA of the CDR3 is TGTGCCAGTACGGAGGACGGCAATGAGCAGTTCTTC. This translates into CASTEDGNEQFF.

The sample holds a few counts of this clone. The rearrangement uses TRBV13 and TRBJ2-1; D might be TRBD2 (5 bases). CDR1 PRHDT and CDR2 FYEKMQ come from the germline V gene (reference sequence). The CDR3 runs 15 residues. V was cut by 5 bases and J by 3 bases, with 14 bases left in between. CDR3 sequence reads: CASSTRPTYYNEQFF. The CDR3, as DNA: TGTGCCAGCAGCACTAGGCCTACTTACTACAATGAGCAGTTCTTC.

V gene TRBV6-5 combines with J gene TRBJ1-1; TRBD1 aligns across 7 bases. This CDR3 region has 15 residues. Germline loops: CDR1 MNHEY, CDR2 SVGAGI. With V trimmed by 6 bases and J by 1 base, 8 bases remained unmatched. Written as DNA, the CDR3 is TGTGCCAGCAGGGTGGACAGGTCCCCGAACACTGAAGCTTTCTTT. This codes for CASRVDRSPNTEAFF.

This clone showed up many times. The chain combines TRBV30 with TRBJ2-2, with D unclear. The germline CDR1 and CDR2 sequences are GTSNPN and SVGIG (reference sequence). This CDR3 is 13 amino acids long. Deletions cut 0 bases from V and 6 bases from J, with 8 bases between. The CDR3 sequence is CAWSVLQAGELFF. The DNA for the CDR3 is TGTGCCTGGAGTGTACTTCAGGCCGGGGAGCTGTTTTTT.

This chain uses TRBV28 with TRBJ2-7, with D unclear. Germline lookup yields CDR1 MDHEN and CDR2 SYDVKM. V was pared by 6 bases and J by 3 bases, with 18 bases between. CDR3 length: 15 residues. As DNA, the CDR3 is TGTGCCAGCAGCCCGCCGGCAGCTCTATTCTACGAGCAGTACTTC. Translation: CASSPPAALFYEQYF.